These 11 T cell receptor beta chains were all obtained from the same sample, sequenced in a study of blood T cell repertoires in COVID-19. The protocol was immunoSEQ multiplex PCR, while the TCRdb copy is restricted to in-frame clones and leaves out a portion. Among approximately 490,000 clones listed, 75% to 90% were seen once. Source material: PBMCs or T cells enriched from blood (not recorded which). The receptors were sampled from a woman in her sixties or seventies who had recovered from COVID-19.

This chain joins TRBV28 and TRBJ2-2; weak D call: TRBD1 (6 bases). Trimming took 4 bases from V and 6 from J, leaving 9 bases between them. The CDR3 length is 13 residues. Germline V gene sequence: CDR1 MDHEN, CDR2 SYDVKM. The CDR3 loop is CASSSRQAGELFF. CDR3 DNA sequence: TGTGCCAGCAGTTCCCGACAGGCCGGGGAGCTGTTTTTT.

The chain links TRBV2 to TRBJ2-5; D is ambiguous. The V gene lost 7 bases and the J gene lost 0 bases, with 9 bases spanning the gap. The germline V gene has CDR1 SNHLY and CDR2 FYNNEI. The CDR3 has 13 residues. CDR3 nucleotide sequence: TGTGCCAGCAAGAAGGAGTACCAAGAGACCCAGTACTTC. Amino acids: CASKKEYQETQYF.

V gene TRBV2 combines with J gene TRBJ1-4, with TRBD1 identical over 7 bases. This CDR3 has 16 residues. Germline trimming cut 2 bases from V and 2 bases from J; bases unmatched to any gene: 5. Germline-derived CDR1 and CDR2 are SNHLY and FYNNEI. The CDR3 spells CASSEQGVATNEKLFF. The CDR3 nucleotides are TGTGCCAGCAGTGAACAGGGGGTTGCCACTAATGAAAAACTGTTTTTT.

The CDR3: CASSRTGFPLHF. The CDR3 DNA is TGTGCCAGCAGCCGTACGGGGTTCCCCCTCCACTTT. The chain uses TRBV3-1 (or the pseudogene TRBV3-2) and TRBJ1-6; the D is unclear. This CDR3 has 12 residues. Trimming cost V 4 bases and J 13 bases, with 11 bases left between them. Germline-derived CDR1 and CDR2 are LGHDT and YNNKEL (reference sequence).

V is TRBV12-5 and J is TRBJ1-5; D not resolved. Per germline, CDR1 LGHNT and CDR2 FRNRAP. The CDR3 runs 12 residues. Deletions cut 6 bases from V and 3 bases from J, with 6 bases between. This CDR3 is CASGHINQPQHF. In DNA form, the CDR3 reads TGTGCTAGTGGCCACATCAATCAGCCCCAGCATTTT.

The V gene is TRBV19, the J gene TRBJ2-2; D is undetermined. Germline CDR1 is LNHDA and CDR2 is SQIVND (reference sequence). Trimming took off 5 bases at V and 7 bases at J, with 14 bases between the two ends. The CDR3 runs to 14 residues. The CDR3 bases are TGTGCCAGTAGTGCCCTTCTACTCCACGGGGAGCTGTTTTTT. Translating it yields CASSALLLHGELFF.

This clone was observed once. The V gene is TRBV5-1, the J gene TRBJ1-4, with TRBD1 matching over 7 bases. The CDR3 extends over 14 amino acids. V shed 4 bases and J 3 bases; nucleotides not matched to a gene: 3. CDR1 is SGHRS, CDR2 YFSETQ, per germline. The CDR3 protein is CASSVQGPNEKLFF. The CDR3 DNA sequence: TGCGCCAGCAGCGTACAGGGGCCTAATGAAAAACTGTTTTTT.

CDR3 protein: CASSPTTGVEKLFF. CDR3 nucleotides: TGCGCCAGCAGCCCCACGACAGGGGTTGAAAAACTGTTTTTT. The rearrangement links TRBV5-1 to TRBJ1-4, with TRBD1 matching over 8 bases. Unmatched junction bases numbered 6, after V lost 4 bases and J lost 7 bases. Looked up from germline, CDR1 is SGHRS and CDR2 is YFSETQ. This CDR3 comprises 14 residues.

CDR3 region: CASSFEYRDTEAFF. As DNA, the CDR3 is TGTGCCAGCAGCTTTGAATACAGGGACACTGAAGCTTTCTTT. The chain links TRBV7-2 to TRBJ1-1, with TRBD1 as a possible D gene (6 bases). The CDR3 is 14 amino acids. Germline V CDR1 and CDR2: SGHTA, FQGNSA. Trimming removed 3 bases at V and 3 bases at J, with 11 bases between.

The chain couples TRBV7-2 to TRBJ2-7; TRBD1 is a possible D gene (6 bases). Deletions cut 5 bases from V and 11 bases from J, with 22 bases between. Germline lookup yields CDR1 SGHTA and CDR2 FQGNSA. The CDR3 consists of 14 residues. The CDR3 nucleotides are TGTGCCAGCAGCCTTAGCCGGGACAAGGGGATTGAGTACTTC. This translates into CASSLSRDKGIEYF.

The chain uses TRBV18 and TRBJ2-1, with 9 bases fitting TRBD1. The CDR3 loop spans 15 amino acids. V shed 3 bases, J shed 4 bases, and the junction held 4 bases outside the gene matches. Germline V lookup: CDR1 KGHSH, CDR2 LQKENI. The CDR3 DNA sequence: TGTGCCAGCTCACCCGGGACAGGGACTTACAATGAGCAGTTCTTC. Amino acids: CASSPGTGTYNEQFF.